The clone carrying this T cell receptor (beta chain) was detected a few times. Its antigen is still unknown. This sample was taken from a study of vaccination and CD4 T cells after COVID-19. The treatment here: approximately nine-day PBMC culture with coronavirus spike peptide pools or control peptides (ViraFEST assay). CDR1 is MNHEY, CDR2 SMNVEV, per germline (reference sequence). The CDR3 runs 13 residues. Trimming took 7 bases from V and 4 from J, leaving 12 bases between them. Sequencing of cultured CD4+ T cell DNA used the Oncomine TCR Beta short-read assay. Someone extracted genomic DNA from cultured CD4+ T cells. TCRdb called the PCR reads again in MiXCR, with one record for every CDR3 protein. The data contain more than 15,000 distinct CDR3 sequences, around 40% of them singletons.

This receptor was taken from a human donor who had recovered from COVID-19. The rearrangement joins TRBV27 to TRBJ2-3; D gene ambiguous. The material sequenced was CD4+ T cells from blood, cultured in vitro, taken before SARS-CoV-2 vaccination. For the CDR3, the DNA is TGTGCCAGCACCGGCAGGCGCGCAGATACGCAGTATTTT. Protein product: CASTGRRADTQYF.